This TCR beta chain was sequenced during a study of T cell responses to AZD1222 COVID-19 vaccine. Study-wide points: With dominance at 160-218 and 743-854, vaccine-associated CD4 TCRs spanned spike. White British people made up most donors, females outnumbered males, and clonal diversity was possibly underestimated. Increases in Spike-specific TCR breadth and depth were seen after two AZD1222 doses. Baseline seropositivity occurred in only six AZD1222 recipients.

A word on this clone: As yet, its antigen is unknown.

The V gene's germline CDR1 is LNHDA and CDR2 SQIVND (reference sequence). The V end lost 3 bases, the J end lost 0 bases, and 9 bases lay between the germline ends. CDR3 length: 14 residues. Using immunoSEQ multiplex PCR, the repertoire was profiled, and TCRdb retains in-frame clones only, with some absent. The data hold approximately 150,000 clones, with over 85% observed a single time. The gene calls are TRBV19 and TRBJ2-7, with a tentative D call TRBD2 (5 bases). The receptor was derived from an adult in good health. Sequencing used peripheral blood, obtained on day 0 of AZD1222 vaccination. The DNA of the CDR3 is TGTGCCAGTAGTATCGCGGAGGCCTCCTACGAGCAGTACTTC. Protein: CASSIAEASYEQYF. The variable domain in full, with the rest retrieved from reference TRBV19 and TRBJ2-7, is DGGITQSPKYLFRKEGQNVTLSCEQNLNHDAMYWYRQDPGQGLRLIYYSQIVNDFQKGDIAEGYSVSREKKESFPLTVTSAQKNPTAFYLCASSIAEASYEQYFGPGTRLTVT.